This record concerns one T cell receptor beta chain sequence. Germline loops: CDR1 MDHEN, CDR2 SYDVKM. CDR3 length equals 14 residues. The ends were cut back, 2 bases at V and 1 base at J, with 9 bases in the middle. The data derive from a study of cytomegalovirus exposure and HLA in healthy donors. Across the study: Unique TCR beta sequences numbering some 120 million came from roughly 180 million T cells in an earlier analysis. Among fewer than 500 genotyped donors, roughly 81% fell in the Caucasian-associated ancestry cluster.

In the PCR, 60 Vbeta and 13 Jbeta primers were used. Libraries were prepared by immunoSEQ multiplex PCR; TCRdb keeps only in-frame clonotypes and omits some of them. Its table records 150,000 or so clones. The sequenced sample was PBMCs. The rearrangement uses TRBV28 and TRBJ2-7; D may be TRBD1 (6 bases). The TCR originated in a young man in good health and CMV-seronegative. CDR3 bases: TGTGCCAGCAGTTTAGGGACACCTTCCTACGAGCAGTACTTC. This gives the protein CASSLGTPSYEQYF.